The rows below give T cell receptor beta chains drawn from one sample of a study of T cells in Graves' hyperthyroidism and ophthalmopathy. TCRdb independently ran MiXCR on the multiplex PCR reads; one entry per CDR3 protein. This sample has about 400,000 distinct CDR3 sequences, with around 15% found just once. Sequencing input: blood. These receptors came from a woman between 55 and 75 years old with Graves' ophthalmopathy. CDR3s include the opening cysteine and the closing phenylalanine or tryptophan. The order of the fields is V gene, J gene, clone size, D gene, CDR3 DNA, CDR3 protein. The D gene is left open where the match is weak. Only part of the rows carry a size: once, few, many, or a class if the clone is expanded.

TRBV30	TRBJ1-2	many	NA	TGTGCCTGGAGTGTCACCCTTAACTATGGCTACACCTTC	CAWSVTLNYGYTF
TRBV12-3/TRBV12-4	TRBJ2-1	many	NA	TGTGCCAGCGTTCGGTCCTCCTACAATGAGCAGTTCTTC	CASVRSSYNEQFF
TRBV2	TRBJ1-2	many	NA	TGTGCCAGCATCCCCGGGGGGCCCTATGGCTACACCTTC	CASIPGGPYGYTF
TRBV12-3/TRBV12-4	TRBJ1-1	many	NA	TGTGCCAGCAGTTTACAGCTCGGAGGCACTGAAGCTTTCTTT	CASSLQLGGTEAFF
TRBV20-1	TRBJ2-3	NA	TRBD2	TGCAGTGCTAGAGATCCGCTAGCGGGAGGCCCGGATACGCAGTATTTT	CSARDPLAGGPDTQYF
TRBV11-3	TRBJ2-1	few	NA	TGTGCCAGCGGCTTAGGGGGCAATGAGCAGTTCTTC	CASGLGGNEQFF
TRBV12-3/TRBV12-4	TRBJ2-1	many	TRBD2	TGTGCCAGCAGTACTCCGGGACTAGGAAGTGAGCAGTTCTTC	CASSTPGLGSEQFF
TRBV19	TRBJ1-5	NA	NA	TGTGCCAGTACCTACCTGGGGCAGTTTAGCAATCAGCCCCAGCATTTT	CASTYLGQFSNQPQHF
TRBV15	TRBJ2-7	few	NA	TGTGCCACCAGCAGAGATCTAGAGGCCTACGAGCAGTACTTC	CATSRDLEAYEQYF
TRBV11-1	TRBJ2-7	NA	TRBD2	TGTGCCAGCAGCCAATCTAGCGGGACAATAGGCGAGCAGTACTTC	CASSQSSGTIGEQYF
TRBV6-1	TRBJ2-2	NA	TRBD2	TGTGCCAGCAGTAGGACTAGACTCGGGGAGCTGTTTTTT	CASSRTRLGELFF
TRBV30	TRBJ2-3	many	NA	TGTGCCTGGAGTGTACAGACAGATACGCAGTATTTT	CAWSVQTDTQYF
TRBV18	TRBJ1-1	NA	NA	TGTGCCAGCTCACCACCTGTTGGGGGGCGGGCTGAAGCTTTCTTT	CASSPPVGGRAEAFF
TRBV27	TRBJ2-2	NA	NA	TGTGCCACCCGCCTCGGGGGCCCCACCGGGGAGCTGTTTTTT	CATRLGGPTGELFF
TRBV6-1	TRBJ2-5	many	NA	TGTGCCAGCAGAACCGGGACAAGACAAGAGACCCAGTACTTC	CASRTGTRQETQYF
TRBV5-6	TRBJ2-4	many	NA	TGTGCCAGCAGCACTGGGACAAGGGGAAACATTCAGTACTTC	CASSTGTRGNIQYF